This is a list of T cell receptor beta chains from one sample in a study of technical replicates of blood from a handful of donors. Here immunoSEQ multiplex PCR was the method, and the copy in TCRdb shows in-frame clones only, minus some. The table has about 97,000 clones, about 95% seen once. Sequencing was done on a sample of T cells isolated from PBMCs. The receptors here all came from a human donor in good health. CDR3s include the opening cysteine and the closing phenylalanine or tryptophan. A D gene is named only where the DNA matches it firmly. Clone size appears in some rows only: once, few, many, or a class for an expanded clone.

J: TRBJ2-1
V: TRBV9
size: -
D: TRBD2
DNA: TGTGCCAGCAGCGAGATACTAGCGGGAGTTCACAATGAGCAGTTCTTC
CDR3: CASSEILAGVHNEQFF

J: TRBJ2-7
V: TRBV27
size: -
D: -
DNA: TGTGCCAGCAGTTTATCCAGCGGACCGTCCTACGAGCAGTACTTC
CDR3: CASSLSSGPSYEQYF

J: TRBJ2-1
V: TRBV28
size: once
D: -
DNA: TGTGCCAGCAGTTTCGAGAGGGGGGGCCGATACAATGAGCAGTTCTTC
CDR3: CASSFERGGRYNEQFF

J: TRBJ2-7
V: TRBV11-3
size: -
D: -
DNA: TGTGCCAGCAGCCTCATTACAGGGAACTACGAGCAGTACTTC
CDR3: CASSLITGNYEQYF

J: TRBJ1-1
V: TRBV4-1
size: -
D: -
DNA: TGCGCCAGCAGCCAATCTATCACTGAAGCTTTCTTT
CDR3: CASSQSITEAFF

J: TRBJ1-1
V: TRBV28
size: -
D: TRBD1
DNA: TGTGCCAGCAGTTTGGACAGGGAAATCACTGAAGCTTTCTTT
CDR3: CASSLDREITEAFF

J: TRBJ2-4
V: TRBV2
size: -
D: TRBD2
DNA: TGTGCCAGCAAGGGGACTAGCGCGAACATTCAGTACTTC
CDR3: CASKGTSANIQYF

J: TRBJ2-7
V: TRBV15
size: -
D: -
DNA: TGTGCCACCAGCGGAACAGGGTCCGAGCAGTACTTC
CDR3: CATSGTGSEQYF

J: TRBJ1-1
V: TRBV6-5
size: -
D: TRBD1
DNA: TGTGCCAGCACTAGAGACAGGGACGGCACTGAAGCTTTCTTT
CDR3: CASTRDRDGTEAFF

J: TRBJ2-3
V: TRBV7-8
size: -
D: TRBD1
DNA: TGTGCCAGCAGCTCTCAGGGGGCAGGGACAGATACGCAGTATTTT
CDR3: CASSSQGAGTDTQYF

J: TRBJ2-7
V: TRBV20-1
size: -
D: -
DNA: TGCAGTGCTAGGGCTGACTACGAGCAGTACTTC
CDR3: CSARADYEQYF

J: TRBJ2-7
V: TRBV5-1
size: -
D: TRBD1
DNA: TGCGCCAGCACCGGACAGGGAATTATCTCCTACGAGCAGTACTTC
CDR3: CASTGQGIISYEQYF

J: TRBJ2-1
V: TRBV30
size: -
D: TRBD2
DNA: TGTGCCTGGAGTGTACCTCAAGCGGGAGGCAATGAGCAGTTCTTC
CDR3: CAWSVPQAGGNEQFF

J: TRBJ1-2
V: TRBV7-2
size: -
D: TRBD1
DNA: TGTGCCAGCAGCTTAGGTGTACAGGGGAGCTACACCTTC
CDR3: CASSLGVQGSYTF

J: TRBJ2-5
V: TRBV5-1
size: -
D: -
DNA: TGCGCCAGCAGCTTGGAACGGAACACGGGGGAGACCCAGTACTTC
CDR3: CASSLERNTGETQYF

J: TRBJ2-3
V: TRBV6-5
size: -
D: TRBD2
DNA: TGTGCCAGCAGCCCGGGGGGAGAGTCAGATACGCAGTATTTT
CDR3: CASSPGGESDTQYF

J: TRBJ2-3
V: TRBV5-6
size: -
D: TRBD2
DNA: TGTGCCAGCAGCTCCTCACGACTAGCGGGATCCACAGATACGCAGTATTTT
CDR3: CASSSSRLAGSTDTQYF

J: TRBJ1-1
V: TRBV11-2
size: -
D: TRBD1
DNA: TGTGCCAGCAGCCCATGGACAGGGGTGAACACTGAAGCTTTCTTT
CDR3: CASSPWTGVNTEAFF

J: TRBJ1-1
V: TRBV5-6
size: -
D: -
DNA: TGTGCCAGCAGCTTGATAGGGGGGGACACTGAAGCTTTCTTT
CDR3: CASSLIGGDTEAFF

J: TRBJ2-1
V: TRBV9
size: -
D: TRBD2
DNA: TGTGCCAGCGCTAGCGGGGTTTACAATGAGCAGTTCTTC
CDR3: CASASGVYNEQFF

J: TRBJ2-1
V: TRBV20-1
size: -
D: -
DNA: TGCAGTGCTTTCCCATACAATGAGCAGTTCTTC
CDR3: CSAFPYNEQFF

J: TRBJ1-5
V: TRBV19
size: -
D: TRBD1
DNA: TGTGCCAGTACCCGGACAGGGGGAAGCAATCAGCCCCAGCATTTT
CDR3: CASTRTGGSNQPQHF

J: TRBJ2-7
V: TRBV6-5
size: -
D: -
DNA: TGTGCCAGCATAGCGTTCAGCTCCTACGAGCAGTACTTC
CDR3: CASIAFSSYEQYF

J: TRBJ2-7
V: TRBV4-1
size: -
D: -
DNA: TGCGCCAGCAGCCAAGCGATGGGGCAGTCCTACGAGCAGTACTTC
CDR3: CASSQAMGQSYEQYF

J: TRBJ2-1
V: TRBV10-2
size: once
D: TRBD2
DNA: TGCGCCAGCAGTGATGCGGGAGGGCCGTACAATGAGCAGTTCTTC
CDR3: CASSDAGGPYNEQFF

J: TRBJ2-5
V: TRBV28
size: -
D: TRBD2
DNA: TGTGCCAGCAAGAGGGGAGGGTACCGGGGGGAGACCCAGTACTTC
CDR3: CASKRGGYRGETQYF

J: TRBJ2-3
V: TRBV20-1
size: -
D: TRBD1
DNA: TGCAGTGGACAGGGACCAGATACGCAGTATTTT
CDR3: CSGQGPDTQYF

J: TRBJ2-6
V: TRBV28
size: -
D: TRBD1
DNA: TGTGCCAGCAAGGGGAGGGACAGGGCATCTGGGGCCAACGTCCTGACTTTC
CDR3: CASKGRDRASGANVLTF

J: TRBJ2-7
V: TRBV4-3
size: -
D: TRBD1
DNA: TGCGCCAGCAGCCATTCCTTCGGGACAGGGTCCTACGAGCAGTACTTC
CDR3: CASSHSFGTGSYEQYF

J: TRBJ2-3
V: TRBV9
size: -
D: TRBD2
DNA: TGTGCCAGCAGCAAACGTAGCGGGAACACAGATACGCAGTATTTT
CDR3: CASSKRSGNTDTQYF

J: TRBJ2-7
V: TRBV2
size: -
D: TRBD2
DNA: TGTGCCAGCAGCCCCCTAGCGGGAGAGGTCTACGAGCAGTACTTC
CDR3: CASSPLAGEVYEQYF

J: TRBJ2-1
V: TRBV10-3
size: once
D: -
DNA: TGTGCCATCAGTGAGTCGAGGGAGCACCCGTACAATGAGCAGTTCTTC
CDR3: CAISESREHPYNEQFF

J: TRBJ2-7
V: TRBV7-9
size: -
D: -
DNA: TGTGCCAGCAGCCAGGTGGGGGGAAGCTACGAGCAGTACTTC
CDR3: CASSQVGGSYEQYF

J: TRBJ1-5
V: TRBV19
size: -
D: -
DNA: TGTGCCAGTAAAAACACGCGGAATCAGCCCCAGCATTTT
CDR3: CASKNTRNQPQHF

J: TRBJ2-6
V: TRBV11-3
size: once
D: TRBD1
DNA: TGTGCCAGCAGCTTAAGACAGGGAAATTCTGGGGCCAACGTCCTGACTTTC
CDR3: CASSLRQGNSGANVLTF

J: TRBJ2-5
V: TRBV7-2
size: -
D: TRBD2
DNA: TGTGCCAGCACCACCAGCGGGGGGGAGACCCAGTACTTC
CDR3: CASTTSGGETQYF

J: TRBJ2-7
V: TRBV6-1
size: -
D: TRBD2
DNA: TGTGCCAGCAGTGAAGCCCCCAGCGGGAGTTCTTACGAGCAGTACTTC
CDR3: CASSEAPSGSSYEQYF

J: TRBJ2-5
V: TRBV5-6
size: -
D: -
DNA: TGTGCCAGCAGCTTGGCGGGAGCAGGGGAGACCCAGTACTTC
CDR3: CASSLAGAGETQYF

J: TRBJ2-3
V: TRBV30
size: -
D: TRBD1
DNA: TGTGCCTGGAGTCCGGGCAGGGGGCAAACAGATACGCAGTATTTT
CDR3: CAWSPGRGQTDTQYF

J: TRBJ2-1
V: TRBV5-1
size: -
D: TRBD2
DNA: TGCGCCAGCAGCTGGAGGCCGGGACTAGCGGGAGCAGGCCACAATGAGCAGTTCTTC
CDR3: CASSWRPGLAGAGHNEQFF

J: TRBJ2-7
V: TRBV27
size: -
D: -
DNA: TGTGCCAGCAGGCAAGAGGGGACATCTATACACGAGCAGTACTTC
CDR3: CASRQEGTSIHEQYF

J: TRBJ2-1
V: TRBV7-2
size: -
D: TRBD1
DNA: TGTGCCAGCAGCTTCCGAGACAGGGACAATGAGCAGTTCTTC
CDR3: CASSFRDRDNEQFF

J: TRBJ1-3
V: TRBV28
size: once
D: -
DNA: TGTGCCAGCAGTTTATTGAATCAGGCTGGTGGAAACACCATATATTTT
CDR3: CASSLLNQAGGNTIYF

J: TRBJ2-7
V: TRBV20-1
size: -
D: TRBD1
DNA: TGCAGTGCGGGACAGGGAAGCGAGCAGTACTTC
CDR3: CSAGQGSEQYF

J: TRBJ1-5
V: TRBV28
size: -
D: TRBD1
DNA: TGTGCCAGCACGACAGGGGGCCTTAATCAGCCCCAGCATTTT
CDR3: CASTTGGLNQPQHF

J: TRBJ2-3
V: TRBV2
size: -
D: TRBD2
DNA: TGTGCCAGCAGTGAAGGACTAGCTGGAACAGATACGCAGTATTTT
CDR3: CASSEGLAGTDTQYF

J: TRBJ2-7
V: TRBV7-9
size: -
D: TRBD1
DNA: TGTGCCAGCAGCACCCTTGTGGGGACAGCTTTTCCCTACGAGCAGTACTTC
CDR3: CASSTLVGTAFPYEQYF

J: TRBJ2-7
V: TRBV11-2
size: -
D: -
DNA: TGTGCCAGCAGCAATGGAGGGTTTTACGAGCAGTACTTC
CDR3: CASSNGGFYEQYF

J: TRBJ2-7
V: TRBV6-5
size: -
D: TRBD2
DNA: TGTGCCAGCAGTTACTCGTTTAGCGGGAGCTACGAGCAGTACTTC
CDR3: CASSYSFSGSYEQYF

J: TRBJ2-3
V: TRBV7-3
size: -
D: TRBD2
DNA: TGTGCCAGCAGCCTGGGACTAGCGGGAACTGCAGATACGCAGTATTTT
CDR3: CASSLGLAGTADTQYF

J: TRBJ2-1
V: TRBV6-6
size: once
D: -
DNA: TGTGCCAGCTCGGGAGCGGACAATGAGCAGTTCTTC
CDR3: CASSGADNEQFF

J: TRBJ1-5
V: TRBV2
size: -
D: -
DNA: TGTGCCAGCAGTGAAGGCGGGTTTGGCAATCAGCCCCAGCATTTT
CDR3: CASSEGGFGNQPQHF

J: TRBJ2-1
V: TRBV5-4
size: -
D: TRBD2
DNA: TGTGCCAGCAGCCCCGGGACTAGCGGGAGTCTTGAGCAGTTCTTC
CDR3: CASSPGTSGSLEQFF

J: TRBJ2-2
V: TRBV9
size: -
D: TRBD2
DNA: TGTGCCAGCAGCGTCGGGACTAGCGGGAGGACCGGGGAGCTGTTTTTT
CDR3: CASSVGTSGRTGELFF

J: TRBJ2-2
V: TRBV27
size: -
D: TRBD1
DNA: TGTGCCAGCAGTTTTTATGGGACAGGGAACACCGGGGAGCTGTTTTTT
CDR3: CASSFYGTGNTGELFF

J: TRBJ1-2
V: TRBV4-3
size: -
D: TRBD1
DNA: TGCGCCAGCAGCCACGAATACGACAGGGGCTATGGCTACACCTTC
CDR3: CASSHEYDRGYGYTF